Below, 20 T cell receptor beta chains from the same sample are listed, as sequenced in a study of blood T cell repertoires in COVID-19 (dated by TCRdb to 2018 to 2021). The library was produced with the immunoSEQ multiplex PCR assay. TCRdb provides this immuneACCESS table in a form limited to in-frame rearrangements. Some clones are lacking; in checked studies, under half of them reflect an unresolved V gene, and why the rest are absent is not known. Present in this sample are approximately 270,000 clones, about 80% of which were seen just once. The ten largest clones represent approximately 14% of the sample. Sequencing input: peripheral blood. These TCRs come from a person between 65 and 79 years old with COVID-19, enrolled during active disease.

V gene TRBV30 combines with J gene TRBJ2-7, with a possible D match to TRBD2 (5 bases). Germline V lookup: CDR1 GTSNPN, CDR2 SVGIG (reference sequence). This CDR3 spans 15 amino acids. V was trimmed by 3 bases and J by 0 bases, leaving 15 bases between them. For the CDR3, the DNA is TGTGCCTGGAGGGATCTTAGCGTAGCCTCCTACGAGCAGTACTTC. It specifies CAWRDLSVASYEQYF.

The chain is built from TRBV7-3 and TRBJ2-1; maybe TRBD2 (6 bases). Trimming shortened V by 3 bases and J by 10 bases, and 19 bases separated the two germline ends. The CDR3 extends over 15 amino acids. Germline CDR1 SGHTA, CDR2 FQGTGA. The CDR3 DNA sequence: TGTGCCAGCAGCTTCGGGAGTTCCGGCTTAAGGGAGCAGTTCTTC. This gives the protein CASSFGSSGLREQFF.

The chain joins TRBV5-1 to TRBJ1-1, with a weak D call TRBD1 (5 bases). Trimming took off 3 bases at V and 4 bases at J, with 13 bases between the two ends. The CDR3 is made up of 14 amino acids. The germline CDR1 and CDR2 sequences are SGHRS and YFSETQ. DNA for the CDR3: TGCGCCAGCAGCTGGAGGGGATGGGGCACTGAAGCTTTCTTT. It yields the protein CASSWRGWGTEAFF.

The chain joins TRBV5-4 to TRBJ2-7, with 8 bases identical to TRBD2. Germline V CDR1 and CDR2: SGHNT, YYREEE (reference sequence). The CDR3 loop spans 13 amino acids. V was clipped by 4 bases and J by 4 bases; unmatched bases: 4. The CDR3 is CASSQTGGYEQYF. The CDR3 nucleotides read TGTGCCAGCAGCCAGACGGGGGGGTACGAGCAGTACTTC.

The chain combines TRBV6-5 with TRBJ1-5, with D possibly matching TRBD1 (5 bases). Germline V CDR1 and CDR2: MNHEY, SVGAGI. V was pared by 3 bases and J by 3 bases, with 9 bases between. The CDR3 length is 14 residues. The chain's CDR3 is CASSYTGDNQPQHF. The CDR3 DNA sequence: TGTGCCAGCAGTTATACGGGGGACAATCAGCCCCAGCATTTT.

The table lists this clone with a few counts. The chain employs TRBV5-1 and TRBJ2-7; 13 nucleotides line up with TRBD2. This CDR3 spans 17 amino acids. The ends lost 4 bases at V and 5 bases at J; junction bases unmatched: 12. CDR1 SGHRS and CDR2 YFSETQ come from the germline V gene. CDR3 DNA: TGCGCCAGCAGCCCGGGACTAGCGGGGCTAACTTCCCACGAGCAGTACTTC. Its translation: CASSPGLAGLTSHEQYF.

This sequence joins TRBV6-2 or TRBV6-3 and TRBJ2-2; D may be TRBD2 (5 bases). CDR1 and CDR2 (germline): MNHEY, SVGEGT. The CDR3 is 14 residues long. Trimming removed 6 bases at V and 3 bases at J, with 11 bases between. CDR3 nucleotide sequence: TGTGCCAGCAGCCGAGGAGGACACACCGGGGAGCTGTTTTTT. Translated, it gives CASSRGGHTGELFF.

V and J are TRBV11-2 and TRBJ2-1; the match to TRBD2 covers 8 bases. Germline V gives CDR1 SGHAT, CDR2 FQNNGV. This CDR3 contains 16 residues. V was pared by 1 base and J by 3 bases, with 5 bases of the junction left unmatched. CDR3 DNA sequence: TGTGCCAGCAGCTTAGGGCGGGAGGTTTACTACAATGAGCAGTTCTTC. As protein: CASSLGREVYYNEQFF.

There are a few counts of this clone. The gene calls are TRBV13 and TRBJ2-7; the D gene is possibly TRBD2 (5 bases). V lost 2 bases, J lost 6 bases, and 14 bases lay in between. The CDR3 has 14 residues. The germline gives CDR1 PRHDT, CDR2 FYEKMQ (reference sequence). In DNA, the CDR3 is TGTGCCAGCAGCTTACTTGGGAGTAACTCCGAGCAGTACTTC. This gives the protein CASSLLGSNSEQYF.

This sequence joins TRBV7-8 and TRBJ2-1, with 9 bases fitting TRBD2. Germline values: CDR1 SGHVS, CDR2 FQNEAQ. The CDR3 loop spans 15 amino acids. V lost 5 bases to trimming and J lost 4 bases; unmatched junction nucleotides: 6. DNA of the CDR3: TGTGCCAGCAGCATTACTAGCGGGCCATACAATGAGCAGTTCTTC. It yields the protein CASSITSGPYNEQFF.

The chain carries TRBV27 and TRBJ1-4, with D possibly being TRBD1 (6 bases). The CDR3 length is 13 residues. The germline V gene has CDR1 MNHEY and CDR2 SMNVEV (reference sequence). The V end was cut by 3 bases, the J end by 5 bases, with 7 bases between. The CDR3 sequence: CASSFQGNEKLFF. CDR3 sequence (DNA): TGTGCCAGCAGTTTTCAGGGGAATGAAAAACTGTTTTTT.

The V gene is TRBV7-8, the J gene TRBJ1-1, with 8 bases that match TRBD1. With V trimmed by 5 bases and J by 4 bases, 9 bases remained unmatched. Germline V lookup: CDR1 SGHVS, CDR2 FQNEAQ. This CDR3 contains 15 residues. This CDR3 reads CASSPPKDRGTEAFF. CDR3 DNA: TGTGCCAGCAGCCCCCCCAAAGACAGGGGCACTGAAGCTTTCTTT.

The rearrangement joins TRBV7-2 to TRBJ1-4; 8 bases fit TRBD1. V was pared by 3 bases and J by 4 bases, with 7 bases of the junction left unmatched. Germline CDR1 reads SGHTA; CDR2 reads FQGNSA. This CDR3 region has 16 residues. CDR3: CASSFSSTGVNEKLFF. The DNA of the CDR3 is TGTGCCAGCAGCTTTTCCTCGACAGGGGTTAATGAAAAACTGTTTTTT.

This CDR3 reads CASSINPTYGYTF. The CDR3 bases are TGTGCCAGTAGTATCAATCCAACATATGGCTACACCTTC. The rearrangement links TRBV19 to TRBJ1-2; D not certain. Germline V gives CDR1 LNHDA, CDR2 SQIVND (reference sequence). The germline V and J ends were trimmed by 3 bases and 5 bases, with 10 bases remaining between them. The CDR3 loop spans 13 amino acids.

V gene TRBV4-3 combines with J gene TRBJ2-7; 8 nucleotides agree with TRBD2. V lost 0 bases, J lost 2 bases, and 6 bases stayed unmatched. The V gene's germline CDR1 is LGHNA and CDR2 YSLEER. CDR3 size: 16 residues. The CDR3 coding sequence is TGCGCCAGCAGCCAAGATGCGGGACTAGTCCCCTACGAGCAGTACTTC. This translates into CASSQDAGLVPYEQYF.

The gene calls are TRBV30 and TRBJ2-3; 9 bases are a match to TRBD2. The CDR3 covers 13 residues. Trimming at V came to 3 bases and at J to 9 bases, leaving 7 bases not matched to a gene. Germline CDR1 GTSNPN, CDR2 SVGIG (reference sequence). The DNA of the CDR3 is TGTGCCTGGAGCTTTGCGGGAGGGCGGACGCAGTATTTT. Protein product: CAWSFAGGRTQYF.

The chain combines TRBV6-2 or TRBV6-3 with TRBJ1-2; TRBD1 might be the D (5 bases). CDR1 is MNHEY and CDR2 is SVGEGT in the germline V gene. The CDR3 sequence is 16 residues long. Trimming shortened V by 6 bases and J by 1 base, and 18 bases separated the two germline ends. The CDR3 spells CASSSPTGTNNYGYTF. DNA of the CDR3: TGTGCCAGCAGCTCTCCCACAGGAACCAATAACTATGGCTACACCTTC.

The chain combines TRBV4-1 with TRBJ2-7, with D maybe TRBD1 (5 bases). The germline V gene has CDR1 MGHRA and CDR2 YSYEKL. The CDR3 spans 18 residues. V lost 3 bases and J lost 3, with 24 bases in between. The CDR3 sequence: CASSQFVGTWTQLYEQYF. CDR3 nucleotide sequence: TGCGCCAGCAGCCAGTTCGTGGGCACGTGGACACAGCTCTACGAGCAGTACTTC.

The chain recombines TRBV6-1 with TRBJ2-3; D is unresolved. The CDR3 covers 13 residues. Trimming cost V 2 bases and J 4 bases, with 7 bases left between them. CDR1 MNHNS and CDR2 SASEGT come from the germline V gene. CDR3 DNA sequence: TGTGCCAGCAGTGAACTACGGGCAGATACGCAGTATTTT. This encodes CASSELRADTQYF.

The rearrangement joins TRBV12-3 or TRBV12-4 to TRBJ2-1, with a possible D match to TRBD1 (5 bases). CDR3 length: 11 amino acids. V was clipped by 2 bases and J by 12 bases, with 8 bases between them. CDR3 region: CASSLLTGQFF. CDR3 DNA: TGTGCCAGCAGTTTATTAACAGGGCAGTTCTTC.